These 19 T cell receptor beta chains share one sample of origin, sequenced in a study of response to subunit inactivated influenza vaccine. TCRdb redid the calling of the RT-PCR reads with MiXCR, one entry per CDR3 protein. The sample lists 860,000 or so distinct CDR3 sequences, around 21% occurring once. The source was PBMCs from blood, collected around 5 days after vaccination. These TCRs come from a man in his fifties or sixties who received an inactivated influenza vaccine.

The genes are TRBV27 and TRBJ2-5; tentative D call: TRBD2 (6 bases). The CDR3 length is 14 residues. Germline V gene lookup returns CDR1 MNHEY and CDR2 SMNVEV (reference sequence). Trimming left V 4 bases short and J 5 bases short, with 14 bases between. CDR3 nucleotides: TGTGCCAGCAGTTACCTAGGTGGAGGGGAGACCCAGTACTTC. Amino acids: CASSYLGGGETQYF.

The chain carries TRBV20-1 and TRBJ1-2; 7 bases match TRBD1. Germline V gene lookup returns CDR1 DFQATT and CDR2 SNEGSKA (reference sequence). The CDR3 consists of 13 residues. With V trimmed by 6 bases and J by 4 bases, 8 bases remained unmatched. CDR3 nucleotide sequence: TGCAGTGCCCGGGACAGAACACGCTATGGCTACACCTTC. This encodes CSARDRTRYGYTF.

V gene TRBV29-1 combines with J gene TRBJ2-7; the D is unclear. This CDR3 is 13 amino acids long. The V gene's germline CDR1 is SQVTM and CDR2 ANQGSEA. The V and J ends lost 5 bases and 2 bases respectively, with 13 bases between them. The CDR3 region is CSVYEHGPYEQYF. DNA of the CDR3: TGCAGCGTTTACGAGCACGGACCCTACGAGCAGTACTTC.

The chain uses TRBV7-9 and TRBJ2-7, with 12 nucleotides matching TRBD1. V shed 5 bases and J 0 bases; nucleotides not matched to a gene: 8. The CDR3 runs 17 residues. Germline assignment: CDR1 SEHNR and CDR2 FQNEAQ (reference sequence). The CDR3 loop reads CASSDRDRGLISYEQYF. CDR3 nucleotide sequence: TGTGCCAGCAGCGACCGGGACAGGGGGCTGATCTCCTACGAGCAGTACTTC.

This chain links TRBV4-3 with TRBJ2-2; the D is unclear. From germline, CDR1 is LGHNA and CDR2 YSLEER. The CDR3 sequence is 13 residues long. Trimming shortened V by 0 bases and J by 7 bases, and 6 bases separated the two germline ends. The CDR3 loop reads CASSQDLVGELFF. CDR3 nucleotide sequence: TGCGCCAGCAGCCAAGACCTGGTCGGGGAGCTGTTTTTT.

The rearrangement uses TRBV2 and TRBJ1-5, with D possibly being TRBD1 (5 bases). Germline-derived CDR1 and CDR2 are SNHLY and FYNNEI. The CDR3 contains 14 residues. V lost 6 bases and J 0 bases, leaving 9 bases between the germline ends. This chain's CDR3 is CASRGGISNQPQHF. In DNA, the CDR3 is TGTGCCAGCAGGGGGGGGATTAGCAATCAGCCCCAGCATTTT.

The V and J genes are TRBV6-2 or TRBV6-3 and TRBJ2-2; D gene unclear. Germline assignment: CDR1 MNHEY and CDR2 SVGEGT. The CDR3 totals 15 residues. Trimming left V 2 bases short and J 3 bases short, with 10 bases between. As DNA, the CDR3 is TGTGCCAGCAGTTACAGGCGACTCTACACCGGGGAGCTGTTTTTT. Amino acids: CASSYRRLYTGELFF.

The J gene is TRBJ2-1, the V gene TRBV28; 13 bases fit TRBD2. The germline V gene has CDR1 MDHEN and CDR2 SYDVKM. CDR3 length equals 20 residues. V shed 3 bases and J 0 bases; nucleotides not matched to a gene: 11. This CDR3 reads CASSFRTSGRLGLSYNEQFF. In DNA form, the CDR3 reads TGTGCCAGCAGTTTTCGGACTAGCGGGAGACTAGGCCTCTCCTACAATGAGCAGTTCTTC.

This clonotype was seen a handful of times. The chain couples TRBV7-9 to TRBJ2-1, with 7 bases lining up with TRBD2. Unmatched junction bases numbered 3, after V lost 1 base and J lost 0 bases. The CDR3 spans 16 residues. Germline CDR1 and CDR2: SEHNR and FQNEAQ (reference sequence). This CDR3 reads CASSLDTSVSYNEQFF. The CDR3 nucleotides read TGTGCCAGCAGCTTAGACACTAGCGTCTCCTACAATGAGCAGTTCTTC.

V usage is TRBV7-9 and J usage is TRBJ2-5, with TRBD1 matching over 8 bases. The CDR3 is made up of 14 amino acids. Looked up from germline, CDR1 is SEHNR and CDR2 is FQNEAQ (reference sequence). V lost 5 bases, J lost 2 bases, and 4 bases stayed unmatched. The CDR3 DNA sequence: TGTGCCAGCAGCACAGACAGGGGACAAGAGACCCAGTACTTC. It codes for CASSTDRGQETQYF. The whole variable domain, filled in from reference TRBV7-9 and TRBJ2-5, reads DTGVSQNPRHKITKRGQNVTFRCDPISEHNRLYWYRQTLGQGPEFLTYFQNEAQLEKSRLLSDRFSAERPKGSFSTLEIQRTEQGDSAMYLCASSTDRGQETQYFGPGTRLLVL.

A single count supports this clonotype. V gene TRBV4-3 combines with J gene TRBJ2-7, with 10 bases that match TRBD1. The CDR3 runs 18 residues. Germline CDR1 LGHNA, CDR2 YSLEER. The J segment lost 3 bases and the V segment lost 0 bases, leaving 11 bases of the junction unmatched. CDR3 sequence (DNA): TGCGCCAGCAGCCAAGACTCGCGTTTGAGGACAGGGGGCTACGAGCAGTACTTC. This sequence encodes CASSQDSRLRTGGYEQYF.

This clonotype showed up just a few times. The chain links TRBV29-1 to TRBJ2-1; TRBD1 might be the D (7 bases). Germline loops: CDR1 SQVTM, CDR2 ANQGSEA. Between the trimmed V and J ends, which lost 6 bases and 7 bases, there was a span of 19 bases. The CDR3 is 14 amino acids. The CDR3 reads CSVGRRTGGNEQFF. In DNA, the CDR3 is TGCAGCGTCGGACGACGGACAGGAGGGAATGAGCAGTTCTTC.

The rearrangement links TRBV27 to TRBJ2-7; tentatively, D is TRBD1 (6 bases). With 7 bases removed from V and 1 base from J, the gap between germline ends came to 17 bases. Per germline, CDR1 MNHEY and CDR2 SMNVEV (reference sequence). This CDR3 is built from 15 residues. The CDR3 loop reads CASTSGGQGSYEQYF. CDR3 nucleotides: TGTGCCAGCACCTCCGGCGGCCAGGGGTCCTACGAGCAGTACTTC.

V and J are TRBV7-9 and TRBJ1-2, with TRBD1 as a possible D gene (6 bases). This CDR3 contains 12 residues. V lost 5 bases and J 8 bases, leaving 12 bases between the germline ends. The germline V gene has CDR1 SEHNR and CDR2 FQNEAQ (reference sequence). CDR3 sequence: CASSTTGWGYTF. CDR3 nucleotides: TGTGCCAGCAGCACAACAGGGTGGGGCTACACCTTC. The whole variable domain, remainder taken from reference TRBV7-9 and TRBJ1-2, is DTGVSQNPRHKITKRGQNVTFRCDPISEHNRLYWYRQTLGQGPEFLTYFQNEAQLEKSRLLSDRFSAERPKGSFSTLEIQRTEQGDSAMYLCASSTTGWGYTFGSGTRLTVV.

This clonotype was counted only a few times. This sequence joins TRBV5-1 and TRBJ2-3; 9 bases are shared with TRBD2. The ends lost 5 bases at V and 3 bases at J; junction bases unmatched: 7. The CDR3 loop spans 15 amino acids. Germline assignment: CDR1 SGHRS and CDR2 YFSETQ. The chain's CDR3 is CASRELAGATDTQYF. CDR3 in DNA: TGCGCCAGCAGAGAATTAGCGGGGGCTACAGATACGCAGTATTTT. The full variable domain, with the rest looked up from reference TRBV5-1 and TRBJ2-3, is KAGVTQTPRYLIKTRGQQVTLSCSPISGHRSVSWYQQTPGQGLQFLFEYFSETQRNKGNFPGRFSGRQFSNSRSEMNVSTLELGDSALYLCASRELAGATDTQYFGPGTRLTVL.

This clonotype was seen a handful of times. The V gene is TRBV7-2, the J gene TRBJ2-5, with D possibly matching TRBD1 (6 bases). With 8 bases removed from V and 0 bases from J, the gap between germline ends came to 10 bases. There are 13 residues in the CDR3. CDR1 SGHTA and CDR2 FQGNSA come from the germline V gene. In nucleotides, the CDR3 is TGTGCCAGCGGGGGCAAGTACCAAGAGACCCAGTACTTC. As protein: CASGGKYQETQYF.

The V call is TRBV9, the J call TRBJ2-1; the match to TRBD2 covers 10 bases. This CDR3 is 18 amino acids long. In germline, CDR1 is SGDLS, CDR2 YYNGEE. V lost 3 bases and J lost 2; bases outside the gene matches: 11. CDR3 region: CASSGGGLAGVAYNEQFF. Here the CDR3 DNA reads TGTGCCAGCAGCGGGGGGGGGCTAGCGGGAGTGGCCTACAATGAGCAGTTCTTC.

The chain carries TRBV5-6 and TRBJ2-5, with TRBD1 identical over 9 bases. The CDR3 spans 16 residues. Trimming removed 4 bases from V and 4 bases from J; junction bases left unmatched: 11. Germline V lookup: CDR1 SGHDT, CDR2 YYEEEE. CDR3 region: CASSALGQGRGETQYF. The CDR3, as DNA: TGTGCCAGCAGCGCCCTAGGACAGGGGAGGGGAGAGACCCAGTACTTC.

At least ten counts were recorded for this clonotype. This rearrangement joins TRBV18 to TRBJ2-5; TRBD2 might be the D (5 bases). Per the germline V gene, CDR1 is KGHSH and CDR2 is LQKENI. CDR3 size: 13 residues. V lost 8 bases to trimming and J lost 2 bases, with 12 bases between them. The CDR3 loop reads CASSPPGQETQYF. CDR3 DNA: TGTGCCAGCAGCCCACCGGGACAAGAGACCCAGTACTTC.